The clone carrying this TCR beta chain was counted between two and nine times. Its target is unknown. This entry is derived from a study of identical twins. This CDR3 comprises 13 residues. Looked up from germline, CDR1 is SGHTS and CDR2 is YDEGEE. V lost 2 bases and J lost 5, with 10 bases in between. MiXCR, run by TCRdb on the 5' RACE reads, gives a single entry per CDR3 protein. The table records about 530,000 distinct CDR3 sequences, roughly 15% of them present only once. General study results and limits: Those out-of-frame alpha sequences shared by twins showed an excess of low generation probability. In cord blood, abundant beta clonotypes had fewer insertions; memory showed no trend. The same donors were not followed; conclusions instead depended on cross-sectional statistical analysis.

The same data also contributed to another study, on yellow fever vaccine responses in identical twins.

Specimen: CD4+ T cells sorted from blood. The rearrangement joins TRBV5-8 to TRBJ2-5; D is unclear. This sequence was found in a woman aged 18-35 years in good health. The CDR3: CASSFDEKETQYF. CDR3 nucleotides: TGTGCCAGCAGCTTTGACGAAAAGGAGACCCAGTACTTC.